Below, 2 T cell receptor beta chains from the same sample are listed, as sequenced in a study of CD8 T cells in ankylosing spondylitis (dated by TCRdb to 2016 to 2017). The method behind the library was 5' RACE. Data came from an Illumina HiSeq 2500. Through fastp at Q25 and MiXCR, TCRdb rebuilt clones from the public reads, retaining in-frame beta chains. Rows are unified per CDR3 protein, each entry keeping the most common DNA and genes. The table for this sample lists about 250,000 distinct CDR3 sequences; about 30% of them were counted only once. 4% to 5.5% of the sample rests with the top ten. Source material: blood, either unsorted or a sorted T cell fraction (not recorded which). These TCRs come from a male donor with ankylosing spondylitis or in good health (not recorded which).

This chain joins TRBV12-3 or TRBV12-4 and TRBJ1-2, with a possible D match to TRBD1 (5 bases). The CDR3 spans 14 residues. V lost 5 bases to trimming and J lost 8 bases, with 18 bases between them. Here the CDR3 reads CASSRTGTQRGYTF. CDR3 in DNA: TGTGCCAGCAGTCGAACCGGGACCCAGCGGGGCTACACCTTC.

The chain recombines TRBV6-6 with TRBJ2-7; D gene ambiguous. The CDR3 length is 11 residues. V lost 4 bases to trimming and J lost 5 bases, with 6 bases between them. The germline V gene has CDR1 MNHNY and CDR2 SVGAGI (reference sequence). This CDR3 is CASSSGNEQYF. In DNA form, the CDR3 reads TGTGCCAGCAGTTCTGGGAACGAGCAGTACTTC.